Sequencing of this T cell receptor beta chain was carried out in a study of blood T cell dynamics during melanoma immunotherapy. Time point indicated: pre-treatment baseline. With 6 bases clipped from V and 0 bases from J, the junction kept 14 bases outside the gene matches. The CDR3 runs 18 residues. Looked up from germline, CDR1 is PRHDT and CDR2 is FYEKMQ (reference sequence). Repertoires were generated with immunoSEQ multiplex PCR, while TCRdb's copy carries only in-frame clones and drops some. The table shows about 9,900 clones, with about 86% occurring only once. This clonotype was obtained from a human donor with melanoma. The gene calls are TRBV13 and TRBJ2-3, with 8 nucleotides matching TRBD2. The sample was blood, taken from a patient treated with checkpoint blockade. The DNA of the CDR3 is TGTGCCAGCAGTCCTACCCCGGGACTAGTCCTAAGCACAGATACGCAGTATTTT. Its protein is CASSPTPGLVLSTDTQYF.